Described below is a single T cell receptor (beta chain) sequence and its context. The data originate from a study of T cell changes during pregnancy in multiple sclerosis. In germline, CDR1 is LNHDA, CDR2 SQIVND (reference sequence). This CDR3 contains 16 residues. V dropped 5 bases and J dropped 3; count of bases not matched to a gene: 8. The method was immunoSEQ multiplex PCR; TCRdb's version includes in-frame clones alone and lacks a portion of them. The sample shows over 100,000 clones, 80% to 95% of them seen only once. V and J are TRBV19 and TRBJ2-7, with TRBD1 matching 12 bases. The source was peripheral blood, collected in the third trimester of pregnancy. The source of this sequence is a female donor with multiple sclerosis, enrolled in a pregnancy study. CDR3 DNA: TGTGCCAGTAGTGGGGGACAGGGGGCTATTGTCTACGAGCAGTACTTC. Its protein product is CASSGGQGAIVYEQYF.